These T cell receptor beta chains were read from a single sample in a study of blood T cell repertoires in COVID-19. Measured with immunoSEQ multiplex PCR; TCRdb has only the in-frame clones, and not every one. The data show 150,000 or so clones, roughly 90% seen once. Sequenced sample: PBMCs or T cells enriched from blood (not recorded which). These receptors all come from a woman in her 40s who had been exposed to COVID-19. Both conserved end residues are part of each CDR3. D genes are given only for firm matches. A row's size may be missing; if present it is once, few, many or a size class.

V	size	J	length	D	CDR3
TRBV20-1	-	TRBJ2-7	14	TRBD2	CSASVGGNSYEQYF
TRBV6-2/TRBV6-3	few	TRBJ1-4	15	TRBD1	CASTPATGGGEKLFF
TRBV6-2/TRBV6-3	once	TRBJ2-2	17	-	CASSYAERAGNTGELFF
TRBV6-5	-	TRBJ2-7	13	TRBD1	CAGGRGLGFEQYF
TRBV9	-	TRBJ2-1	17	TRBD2	CASSVARAAGSDNEQFF
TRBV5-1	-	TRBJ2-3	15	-	CASSVWGGQADTQYF
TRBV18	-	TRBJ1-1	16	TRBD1	CASSPGGGTGVTEAFF
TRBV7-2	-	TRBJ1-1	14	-	CASSLAVRDTEAFF
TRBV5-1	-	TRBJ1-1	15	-	CASSLAQGENTEAFF
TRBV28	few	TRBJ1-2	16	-	CASSFLRGANPYGYTF
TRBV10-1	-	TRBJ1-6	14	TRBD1	CASSTGTENSPLHF
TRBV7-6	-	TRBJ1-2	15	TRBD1	CASSLEGTGAGGYTF
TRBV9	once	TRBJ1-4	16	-	CASSVSLGHQGEKLFF
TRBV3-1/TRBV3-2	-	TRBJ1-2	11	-	CASSQDSGYTF
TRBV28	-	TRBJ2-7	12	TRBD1	CASSQQGYEQYF
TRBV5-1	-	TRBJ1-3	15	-	CASSLSPTQGNTIYF
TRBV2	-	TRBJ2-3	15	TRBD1	CASKGTAPSTDTQYF
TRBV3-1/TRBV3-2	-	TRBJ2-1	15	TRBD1	CASSRDRRTYNEQFF
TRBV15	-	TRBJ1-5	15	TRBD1	CATSREQGVNQPQHF
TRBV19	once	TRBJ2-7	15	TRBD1	CASSPRTGASYEQYF
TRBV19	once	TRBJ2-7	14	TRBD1	CASSPGQGIDEQYF
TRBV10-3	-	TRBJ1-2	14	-	CAISGPREDYGYTF
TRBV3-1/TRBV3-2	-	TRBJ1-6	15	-	CASSQDQMYNSPLHF
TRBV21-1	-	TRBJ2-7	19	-	CASSNPVRLAGGSGLEQYF
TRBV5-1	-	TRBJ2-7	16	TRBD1	CASSGATGARSYEQYF
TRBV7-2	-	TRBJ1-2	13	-	CASSLVQGTGYTF
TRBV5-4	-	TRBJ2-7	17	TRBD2	CASSFGLAGGRGGEQYF
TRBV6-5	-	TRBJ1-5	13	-	CASRKQMNQPQHF
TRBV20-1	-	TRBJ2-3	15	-	CSASDRTSSTDTQYF
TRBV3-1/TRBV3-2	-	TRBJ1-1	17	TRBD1	CASSPRPGTGLNTEAFF